Below, 14 T cell receptor beta chains from the same sample are listed, as sequenced in a study of shared clonotypes between healthy human individuals. The naive CD8 subset, CD45RO-negative cells positively selected for CCR7, excluded terminally differentiated effector memory CD45RA+ cells. TCRdb's table, derived via immunoSEQ multiplex PCR, lists solely in-frame clones and lacks some. The repertoire holds around 2,000,000 clones, with just over 90% as singletons. Sequenced input: naive CD8+ T cells from PBMCs. The receptors shown here come from a man aged 18 to 30 in good health. Some clones in this sample may be carry-over from other donors' samples.

The rearrangement joins TRBV6-5 to TRBJ2-5; 8 nucleotides match TRBD1. Germline CDR1 MNHEY, CDR2 SVGAGI. The CDR3 runs 14 residues. V shed 5 bases and J 4 bases; nucleotides not matched to a gene: 6. The DNA for the CDR3 is TGTGCCAGCAGTGCAGGGGGCGTGGGAGAGACCCAGTACTTC. Translated, it gives CASSAGGVGETQYF.

V is TRBV7-6 and J is TRBJ2-5; tentatively, D is TRBD1 (5 bases). The V end was cut by 5 bases, the J end by 5 bases, with 12 bases between. The length of the CDR3 is 13 residues. Per germline, CDR1 SGHVS and CDR2 FNYEAQ. Here the CDR3 reads CASSIRVGETQYF. CDR3 coding DNA: TGTGCCAGCAGCATCAGGGTTGGTGAGACCCAGTACTTC.

Regarding this clone: Other DNA sequences in the sample encode the same CDR3. The chain combines TRBV28 with TRBJ2-2; no clear D gene. Trimming took 5 bases from V and 4 from J, leaving 11 bases between them. The CDR3 loop spans 14 amino acids. The germline V gene encodes CDR1 MDHEN and CDR2 SYDVKM. This CDR3 is CASSPLGGTGELFF. The CDR3 DNA follows: TGTGCCAGCAGTCCCCTAGGTGGCACCGGGGAGCTGTTTTTT.

V gene TRBV28 combines with J gene TRBJ2-2; a weak D match, TRBD2 (6 bases). This CDR3 has 14 residues. V dropped 7 bases and J dropped 6 bases, with 15 bases sitting between them. Germline CDR1 and CDR2: MDHEN and SYDVKM. For the CDR3, the DNA is TGTGCCAGCACCCAGGAGGGTTGGGCCGGGGAGCTGTTTTTT. It yields the protein CASTQEGWAGELFF.

The chain combines TRBV9 with TRBJ2-7, with TRBD1 identical over 8 bases. With 4 bases clipped from V and 2 bases from J, the junction kept 8 bases outside the gene matches. The CDR3 has 15 residues. Germline CDR1 SGDLS, CDR2 YYNGEE. The CDR3 reads CASSLTGGDAYEQYF. The CDR3 nucleotides read TGTGCCAGCAGCCTTACAGGGGGTGACGCCTACGAGCAGTACTTC.

A remark on this clone: This sample also contains other DNA sequences that code for the same CDR3. The V gene is TRBV9, the J gene TRBJ1-1; 8 nucleotides match TRBD1. V shed 1 base and J 5 bases; nucleotides not matched to a gene: 4. Germline V gene data show CDR1 as SGDLS and CDR2 as YYNGEE. The CDR3 has 14 residues. The DNA of the CDR3 is TGTGCCAGCAGCGTATCAGGGGGCTTAACTGAAGCTTTCTTT. Amino acids: CASSVSGGLTEAFF.

This chain joins TRBV27 and TRBJ2-6, with 9 bases fitting TRBD1. Losses at the gene ends were 5 bases for V and 2 bases for J; bases not matched to a gene: 13. Germline V lookup: CDR1 MNHEY, CDR2 SMNVEV (reference sequence). The CDR3 consists of 19 residues. The CDR3 DNA reads as TGTGCCAGCAGTGGTGGACCGGGACAGGGAATCACTGGGGCCAACGTCCTGACTTTC. This gives the protein CASSGGPGQGITGANVLTF. Full variable domain (outside the CDR3, taken from reference TRBV27 and TRBJ2-6): EAQVTQNPRYLITVTGKKLTVTCSQNMNHEYMSWYRQDPGLGLRQIYYSMNVEVTDKGDVPEGYKVSRKEKRNFPLILESPSPNQTSLYFCASSGGPGQGITGANVLTFGAGSRLTVL.

The chain carries TRBV4-2 and TRBJ1-2; 7 bases align to TRBD1. The V segment lost 5 bases and the J segment 4 bases; nucleotides outside the gene matches: 16. Germline assignment: CDR1 LGHNA and CDR2 YNFKEQ. CDR3 length: 17 residues. CDR3 DNA: TGTGCCAGCAGCAGAACCATAGACAGGGAGAGGAGCTATGGCTACACCTTC. Translated, it gives CASSRTIDRERSYGYTF.

The chain carries TRBV6-5 and TRBJ2-2; D might be TRBD1 (5 bases). The CDR3 runs to 15 residues. V lost 1 base and J 6 bases, leaving 12 bases between the germline ends. Per germline, CDR1 MNHEY and CDR2 SVGAGI. In DNA form, the CDR3 reads TGTGCCAGCAGTTACTTCCAGGACACCTCCGGGGAGCTGTTTTTT. It is translated as CASSYFQDTSGELFF.

The CDR3, as DNA: TGTGCCAGCAATACAGGGTACCCCACTGAAGCTTTCTTT. Translating gives CASNTGYPTEAFF. The V call is TRBV28, the J call TRBJ1-1; tentative D call: TRBD1 (6 bases). Germline assignment: CDR1 MDHEN and CDR2 SYDVKM. This CDR3 contains 13 residues. V lost 7 bases, J lost 4 bases, and 13 bases lay in between.

The rearrangement uses TRBV7-9 and TRBJ2-5, with D unclear. The V and J ends lost 7 bases and 2 bases respectively, with 14 bases between them. Germline CDR1 SEHNR, CDR2 FQNEAQ (reference sequence). The length of the CDR3 is 14 residues. As DNA, the CDR3 is TGTGCCAGCACAACCCTTCGAGTACAAGAGACCCAGTACTTC. This translates into CASTTLRVQETQYF.

In nucleotides, the CDR3 is TGTGCCAGCAGCCTCCAGTACTTC. Translating gives CASSLQYF. This chain links TRBV9 with TRBJ2-7, with D unclear. The CDR3 covers 8 residues. V was shortened by 4 bases and J by 10 bases, with 3 bases between the two germline ends. CDR1 is SGDLS and CDR2 is YYNGEE in the germline V gene.

With respect to this clone: Additional DNA sequences in this sample encode the identical CDR3. The rearrangement joins TRBV6-6 to TRBJ2-7; D ambiguous. Looked up from germline, CDR1 is MNHNY and CDR2 is SVGAGI (reference sequence). This CDR3 comprises 13 residues. The V gene lost 0 bases and the J gene lost 2 bases, with 5 bases spanning the gap. In DNA form, the CDR3 reads TGTGCCAGCAGTTACTCTGACACCTACGAGCAGTACTTC. It encodes CASSYSDTYEQYF.

The CDR3 nucleotides are TGCGCCAGCAGCCCCCCAGTGGGCACAGATACGCAGTATTTT. Translating it yields CASSPPVGTDTQYF. V usage is TRBV4-1 and J usage is TRBJ2-3; D gene ambiguous. V was pared by 4 bases and J by 1 base, with 9 bases between. CDR1 is MGHRA and CDR2 is YSYEKL in the germline V gene. The CDR3 length is 14 residues.